One sample yielded the 13 T cell receptor beta chains listed below, sequenced in a study of OX40 agonist ivuxolimab in advanced cancers. Assay used: immunoSEQ multiplex PCR; TCRdb lists only in-frame clones, some missing. The table has approximately 70,000 clones, roughly 84% seen once. The specimen was CD4+ or CD8+ T cells sorted from blood, collected in a trial of the OX40 agonist ivuxolimab. These receptors originate from an adult with an advanced solid tumor such as melanoma, head and neck, liver or kidney cancer.

The V and J genes are TRBV27 and TRBJ2-7, with D possibly matching TRBD1 (6 bases). Germline values: CDR1 MNHEY, CDR2 SMNVEV (reference sequence). Trimming left V 7 bases short and J 3 bases short, with 16 bases between. This CDR3 is built from 14 residues. CDR3 sequence reads: CASKYQGPNYEQYF. Written as DNA, the CDR3 is TGTGCCAGCAAGTATCAGGGGCCCAACTACGAGCAGTACTTC.

J is TRBJ1-6 and V is TRBV10-3; 7 bases align to TRBD1. Germline V gives CDR1 ENHRY, CDR2 SYGVKD. The ends lost 7 bases at V and 5 bases at J; junction bases unmatched: 5. This CDR3 is built from 14 residues. In DNA, the CDR3 is TGTGCCATCAAGGAGGGGGCTAATAATTCACCCCTCCACTTT. Translation: CAIKEGANNSPLHF.

The V gene is TRBV18, the J gene TRBJ1-5; a weak D match, TRBD1 (6 bases). Trimming stripped 5 bases from V and 5 bases from J, with 13 bases between. There are 14 residues in the CDR3. Germline CDR1 and CDR2: KGHSH and LQKENI. CDR3 region: CASSSTGGDQPQHF. The CDR3 DNA reads as TGTGCCAGCTCATCGACAGGAGGAGATCAGCCCCAGCATTTT. Filled out from reference TRBV18 and TRBJ1-5, the complete variable domain reads NAGVMQNPRHLVRRRGQEARLRCSPMKGHSHVYWYRQLPEEGLKFMVYLQKENIIDESGMPKERFSAEFPKEGPSILRIQQVVRGDSAAYFCASSSTGGDQPQHFGDGTRLSIL.

The V gene is TRBV5-1, the J gene TRBJ2-7; no reliable D call. Germline lookup yields CDR1 SGHRS and CDR2 YFSETQ. The CDR3 length is 13 residues. V was trimmed by 0 bases and J by 3 bases, leaving 7 bases between them. The CDR3 loop is CASSLAPSYEQYF. In nucleotides, the CDR3 is TGCGCCAGCAGCTTGGCTCCGAGCTACGAGCAGTACTTC.

The V call is TRBV6-6, the J call TRBJ2-7, with D possibly matching TRBD2 (6 bases). With 2 bases removed from V and 7 bases from J, the gap between germline ends came to 18 bases. CDR3 length equals 15 residues. Per germline, CDR1 MNHNY and CDR2 SVGAGI (reference sequence). The CDR3 coding sequence is TGTGCCAGCAGTTACCCGGACGGAGGGACGGGGGAGCAGTACTTC. Translating it yields CASSYPDGGTGEQYF.

The DNA for the CDR3 is TGCGCCAGCAGCTTGGGGGGCCCCGGGGAGACCCAGTACTTC. It is translated as CASSLGGPGETQYF. The chain links TRBV5-1 to TRBJ2-5, with D possibly matching TRBD1 (5 bases). Germline CDR1 reads SGHRS; CDR2 reads YFSETQ. The CDR3 loop spans 14 amino acids. V lost 0 bases, J lost 5 bases, and 11 bases lay in between.

The CDR3, as DNA: TGTGCCAGCAGCTTAGTGGGCGGCCAAGAGACCCAGTACTTC. Translated: CASSLVGGQETQYF. The chain links TRBV7-2 to TRBJ2-5; D not resolved. Per the germline V gene, CDR1 is SGHTA and CDR2 is FQGNSA. V lost 1 base to trimming and J lost 1 base, with 7 bases between them. This CDR3 has 14 residues.

This CDR3 reads CASSEVRTGADGYTF. Written as DNA, the CDR3 is TGTGCCAGCAGTGAAGTAAGGACAGGGGCTGATGGCTACACCTTC. This sequence joins TRBV2 and TRBJ1-2, with 9 bases that match TRBD1. After removal of 1 base from V and 6 bases from J, the junction contained 6 bases not matched to a gene. The CDR3 sequence is 15 residues long. Germline assignment: CDR1 SNHLY and CDR2 FYNNEI.

The chain combines TRBV2 with TRBJ1-1, with 8 bases lining up with TRBD1. The CDR3 extends over 14 amino acids. Germline lookup yields CDR1 SNHLY and CDR2 FYNNEI. Germline trimming cut 5 bases from V and 5 bases from J; bases unmatched to any gene: 7. This chain's CDR3 is CASSSTGVGTEAFF. CDR3 in DNA: TGTGCCAGCAGTTCGACAGGGGTTGGAACTGAAGCTTTCTTT.

V and J are TRBV28 and TRBJ1-2; 9 bases fit TRBD1. V lost 5 bases, J lost 2 bases, and 6 bases stayed unmatched. Germline CDR1 is MDHEN and CDR2 is SYDVKM. CDR3 size: 15 residues. The chain's CDR3 is CASSPSGQGNYGYTF. CDR3 sequence (DNA): TGTGCCAGCAGTCCCTCCGGACAGGGGAACTATGGCTACACCTTC.

V is TRBV6-1 and J is TRBJ2-3; a weak D match, TRBD1 (5 bases). Germline V CDR1 and CDR2: MNHNS, SASEGT. This CDR3 spans 13 amino acids. The V end was cut by 2 bases, the J end by 3 bases, with 6 bases between. CDR3 residues: CASSEQGTDTQYF. CDR3 sequence (DNA): TGTGCCAGCAGTGAACAGGGAACAGATACGCAGTATTTT.

The chain uses TRBV19 and TRBJ1-5, with 8 bases fitting TRBD1. The CDR3 has 15 residues. Trimming at V came to 4 bases and at J to 3 bases, leaving 5 bases not matched to a gene. The germline gives CDR1 LNHDA, CDR2 SQIVND (reference sequence). The DNA of the CDR3 is TGTGCCAGTAGTACGGCAGGGGGCTCCAATCAGCCCCAGCATTTT. It codes for CASSTAGGSNQPQHF.

The chain employs TRBV6-5 and TRBJ2-1, with a tentative D call TRBD1 (6 bases). CDR1 is MNHEY and CDR2 is SVGAGI in the germline V gene. The V gene lost 6 bases and the J gene lost 1 base, with 13 bases spanning the gap. The CDR3 totals 15 residues. The CDR3 spells CASSPDRTSYNEQFF. CDR3 in DNA: TGTGCCAGCAGCCCGGACAGAACTTCCTACAATGAGCAGTTCTTC.